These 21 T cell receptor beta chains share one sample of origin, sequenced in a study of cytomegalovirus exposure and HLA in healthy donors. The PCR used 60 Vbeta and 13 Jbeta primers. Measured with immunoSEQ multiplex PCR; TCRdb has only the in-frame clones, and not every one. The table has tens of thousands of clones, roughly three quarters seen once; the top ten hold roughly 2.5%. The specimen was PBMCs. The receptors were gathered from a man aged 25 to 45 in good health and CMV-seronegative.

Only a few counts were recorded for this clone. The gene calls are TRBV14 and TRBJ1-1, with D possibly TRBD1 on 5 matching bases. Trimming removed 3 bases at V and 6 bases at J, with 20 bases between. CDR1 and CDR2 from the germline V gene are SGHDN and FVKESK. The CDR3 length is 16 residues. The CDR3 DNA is TGTGCCAGCAGCCAGGACACTGGGAACCGGGGGGCTGAAGCTTTCTTT. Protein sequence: CASSQDTGNRGAEAFF.

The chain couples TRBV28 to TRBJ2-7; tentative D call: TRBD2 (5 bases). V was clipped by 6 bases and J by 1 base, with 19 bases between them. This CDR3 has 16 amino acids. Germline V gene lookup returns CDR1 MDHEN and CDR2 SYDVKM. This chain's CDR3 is CASRGKGDIFSYEQYF. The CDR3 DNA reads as TGTGCCAGCAGGGGGAAGGGAGATATCTTTTCCTACGAGCAGTACTTC.

In nucleotides, the CDR3 is TGTGCCAGCAGTGAAGGCCTGCTAGTACGGACTGAAGCTTTCTTT. Its protein product is CASSEGLLVRTEAFF. The chain carries TRBV25-1 and TRBJ1-1; D unclear. The CDR3 is 15 amino acids. Germline values: CDR1 MGHDK, CDR2 SYGVNS. Trimming removed 2 bases from V and 5 bases from J, with 15 bases in between. Supplemented by reference TRBV25-1 and TRBJ1-1, the full variable domain reads EADIYQTPRYLVIGTGKKITLECSQTMGHDKMYWYQQDPGMELHLIHYSYGVNSTEKGDLSSESTVSRIRTEHFPLTLESARPSHTSQYLCASSEGLLVRTEAFFGQGTRLTVV.

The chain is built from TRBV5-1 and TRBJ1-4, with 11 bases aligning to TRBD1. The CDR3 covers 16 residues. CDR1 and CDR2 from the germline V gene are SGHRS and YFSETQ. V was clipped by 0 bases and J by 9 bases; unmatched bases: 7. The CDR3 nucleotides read TGCGCCAGCAGCTTGGCCACTGGGGACAGGGGGAAAAAACTGTTTTTT. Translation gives CASSLATGDRGKKLFF.

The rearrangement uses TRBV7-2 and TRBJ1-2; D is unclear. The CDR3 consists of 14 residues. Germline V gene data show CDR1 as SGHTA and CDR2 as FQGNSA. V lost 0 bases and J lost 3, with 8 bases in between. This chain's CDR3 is CASSLAIGDYGYTF. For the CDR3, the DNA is TGTGCCAGCAGCTTAGCGATCGGTGACTATGGCTACACCTTC. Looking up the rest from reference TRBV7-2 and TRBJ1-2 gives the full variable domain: GAGVSQSPSNKVTEKGKDVELRCDPISGHTALYWYRQSLGQGLEFLIYFQGNSAPDKSGLPSDRFSAERTGGSVSTLTIQRTQQEDSAVYLCASSLAIGDYGYTFGSGTRLTVV.

Here the CDR3 DNA reads TGTGCCAGCAGTGGTACCGGGGGTAACACTGAAGCTTTCTTT. This codes for CASSGTGGNTEAFF. The chain has TRBV2 and TRBJ1-1, with a tentative D call TRBD1 (5 bases). The CDR3 runs 14 residues. Germline-derived CDR1 and CDR2 are SNHLY and FYNNEI. The ends were cut back, 4 bases at V and 2 bases at J, with 11 bases in the middle. Full variable domain (remainder filled in from reference TRBV2 and TRBJ1-1): EPEVTQTPSHQVTQMGQEVILRCVPISNHLYFYWYRQILGQKVEFLVSFYNNEISEKSEIFDDQFSVERPDGSNFTLKIRSTKLEDSAMYFCASSGTGGNTEAFFGQGTRLTVV.

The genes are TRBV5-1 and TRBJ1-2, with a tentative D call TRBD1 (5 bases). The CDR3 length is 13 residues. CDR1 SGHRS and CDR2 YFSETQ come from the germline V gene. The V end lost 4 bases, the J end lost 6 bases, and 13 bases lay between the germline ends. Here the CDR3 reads CASSTGDDDGYTF. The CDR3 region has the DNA TGCGCCAGCAGCACGGGGGACGATGATGGCTACACCTTC.

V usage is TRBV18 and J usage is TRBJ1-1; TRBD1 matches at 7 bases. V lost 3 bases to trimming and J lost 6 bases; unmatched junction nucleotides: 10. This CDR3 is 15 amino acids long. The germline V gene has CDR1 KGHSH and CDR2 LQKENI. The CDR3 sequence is CASSPVTGVGAEAFF. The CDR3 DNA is TGTGCCAGCTCACCTGTCACAGGGGTAGGGGCTGAAGCTTTCTTT.

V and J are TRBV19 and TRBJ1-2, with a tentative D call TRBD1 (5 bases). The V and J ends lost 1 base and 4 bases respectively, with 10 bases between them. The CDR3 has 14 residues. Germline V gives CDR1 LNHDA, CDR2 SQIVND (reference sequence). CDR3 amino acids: CASSIGQRIYGYTF. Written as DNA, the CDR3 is TGTGCCAGTAGTATAGGACAGCGCATCTATGGCTACACCTTC. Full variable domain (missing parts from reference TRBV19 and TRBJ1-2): DGGITQSPKYLFRKEGQNVTLSCEQNLNHDAMYWYRQDPGQGLRLIYYSQIVNDFQKGDIAEGYSVSREKKESFPLTVTSAQKNPTAFYLCASSIGQRIYGYTFGSGTRLTVV.

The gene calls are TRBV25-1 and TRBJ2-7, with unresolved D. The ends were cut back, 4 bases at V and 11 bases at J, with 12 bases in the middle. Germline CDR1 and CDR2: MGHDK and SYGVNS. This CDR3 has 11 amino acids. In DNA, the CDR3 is TGTGCCAGCAGTGCAGGCCTTTCGGAGTACTTC. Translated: CASSAGLSEYF.

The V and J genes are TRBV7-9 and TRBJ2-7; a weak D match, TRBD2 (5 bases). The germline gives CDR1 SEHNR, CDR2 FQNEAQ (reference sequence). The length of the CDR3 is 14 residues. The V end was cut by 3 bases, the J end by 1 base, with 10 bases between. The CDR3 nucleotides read TGTGCCAGCAGCTTGGATCCGGGATCCTACGAGCAGTACTTC. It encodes CASSLDPGSYEQYF.

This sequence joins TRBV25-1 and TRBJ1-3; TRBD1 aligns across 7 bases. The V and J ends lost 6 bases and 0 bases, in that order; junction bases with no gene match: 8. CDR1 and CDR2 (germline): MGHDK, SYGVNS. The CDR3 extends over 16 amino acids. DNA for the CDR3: TGTGCCAGCAGCCAGGGACAGCCATTCTCTGGAAACACCATATATTTT. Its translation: CASSQGQPFSGNTIYF.

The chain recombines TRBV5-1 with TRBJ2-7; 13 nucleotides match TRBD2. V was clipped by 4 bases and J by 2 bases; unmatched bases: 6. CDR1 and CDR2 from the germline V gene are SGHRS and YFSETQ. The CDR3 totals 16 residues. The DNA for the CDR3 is TGCGCCAGCAGCCTACCGGGACTAGCGGGGACCTACGAGCAGTACTTC. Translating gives CASSLPGLAGTYEQYF.

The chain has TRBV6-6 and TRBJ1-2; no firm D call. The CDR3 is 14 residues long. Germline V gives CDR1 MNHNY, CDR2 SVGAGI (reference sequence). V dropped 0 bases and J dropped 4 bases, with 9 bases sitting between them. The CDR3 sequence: CASSYSNVVYGYTF. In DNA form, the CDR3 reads TGTGCCAGCAGTTACTCTAACGTAGTCTATGGCTACACCTTC.

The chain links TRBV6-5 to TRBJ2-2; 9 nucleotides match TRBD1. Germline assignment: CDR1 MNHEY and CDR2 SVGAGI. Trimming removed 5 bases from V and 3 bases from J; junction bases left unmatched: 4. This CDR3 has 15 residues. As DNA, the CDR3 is TGTGCCAGCAGTCGGGACAGGGCGGACACCGGGGAGCTGTTTTTT. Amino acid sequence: CASSRDRADTGELFF.

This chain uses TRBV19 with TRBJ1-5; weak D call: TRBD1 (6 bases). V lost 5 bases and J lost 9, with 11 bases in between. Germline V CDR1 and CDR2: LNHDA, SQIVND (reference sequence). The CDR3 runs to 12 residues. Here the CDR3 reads CASSVQGWPQHF. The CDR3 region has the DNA TGTGCCAGTAGTGTACAGGGTTGGCCCCAGCATTTT.

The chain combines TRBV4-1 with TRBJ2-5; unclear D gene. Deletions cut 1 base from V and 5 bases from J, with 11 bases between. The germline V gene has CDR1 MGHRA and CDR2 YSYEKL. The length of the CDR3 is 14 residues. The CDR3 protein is CASSQAGLGETQYF. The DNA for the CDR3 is TGCGCCAGCAGCCAAGCAGGCCTTGGGGAGACCCAGTACTTC.

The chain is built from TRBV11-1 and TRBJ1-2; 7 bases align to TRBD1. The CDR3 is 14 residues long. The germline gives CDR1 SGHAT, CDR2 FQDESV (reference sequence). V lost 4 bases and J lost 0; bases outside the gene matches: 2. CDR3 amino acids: CASSSRGANYGYTF. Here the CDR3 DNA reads TGTGCCAGCAGCTCCAGGGGGGCTAACTATGGCTACACCTTC. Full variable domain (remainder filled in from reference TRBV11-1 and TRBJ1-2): EAEVAQSPRYKITEKSQAVAFWCDPISGHATLYWYRQILGQGPELLVQFQDESVVDDSQLPKDRFSAERLKGVDSTLKIQPAELGDSAMYLCASSSRGANYGYTFGSGTRLTVV.

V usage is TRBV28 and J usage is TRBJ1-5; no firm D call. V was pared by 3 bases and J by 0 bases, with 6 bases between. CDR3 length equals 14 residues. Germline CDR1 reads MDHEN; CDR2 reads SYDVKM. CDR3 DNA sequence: TGTGCCAGCAGTTTGATCAGTAGCAATCAGCCCCAGCATTTT. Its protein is CASSLISSNQPQHF.

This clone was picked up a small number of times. The CDR3 DNA sequence: TGTGCCAGCTCTTCAACAGAGAACACTGAAGCTTTCTTT. The encoded protein is CASSSTENTEAFF. V and J are TRBV18 and TRBJ1-1, with D uncertain. Germline CDR1 is KGHSH and CDR2 is LQKENI. V lost 6 bases, J lost 1 base, and 9 bases lay in between. This CDR3 comprises 13 residues.

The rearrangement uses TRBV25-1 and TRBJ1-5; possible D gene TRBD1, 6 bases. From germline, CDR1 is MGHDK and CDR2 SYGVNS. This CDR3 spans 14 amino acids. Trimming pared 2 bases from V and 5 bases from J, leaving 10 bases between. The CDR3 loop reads CASSETGRHQPQHF. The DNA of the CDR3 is TGTGCCAGCAGTGAAACAGGGCGACATCAGCCCCAGCATTTT.